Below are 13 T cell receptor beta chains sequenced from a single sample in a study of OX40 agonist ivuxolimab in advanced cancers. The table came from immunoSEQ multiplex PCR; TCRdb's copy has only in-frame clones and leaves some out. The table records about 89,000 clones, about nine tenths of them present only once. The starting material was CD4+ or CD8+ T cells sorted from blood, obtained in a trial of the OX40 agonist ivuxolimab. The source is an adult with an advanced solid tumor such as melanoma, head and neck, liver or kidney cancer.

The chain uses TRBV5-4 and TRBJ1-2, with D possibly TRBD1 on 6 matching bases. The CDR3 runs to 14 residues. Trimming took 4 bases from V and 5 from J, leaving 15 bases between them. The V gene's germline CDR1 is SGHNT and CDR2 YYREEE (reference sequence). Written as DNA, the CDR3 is TGTGCCAGCAGCACCCGGACAGACACTTATGGCTACACCTTC. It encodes CASSTRTDTYGYTF.

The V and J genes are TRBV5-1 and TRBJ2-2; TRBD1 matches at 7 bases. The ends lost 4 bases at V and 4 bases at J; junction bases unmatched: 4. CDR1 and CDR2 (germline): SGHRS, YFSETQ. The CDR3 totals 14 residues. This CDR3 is CASSNPGGTGELFF. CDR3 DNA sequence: TGCGCCAGCAGCAATCCAGGGGGCACCGGGGAGCTGTTTTTT. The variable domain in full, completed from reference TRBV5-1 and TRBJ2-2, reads KAGVTQTPRYLIKTRGQQVTLSCSPISGHRSVSWYQQTPGQGLQFLFEYFSETQRNKGNFPGRFSGRQFSNSRSEMNVSTLELGDSALYLCASSNPGGTGELFFGEGSRLTVL.

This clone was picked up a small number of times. The CDR3 nucleotides are TGTGCCAGCAGCGGAGCACAGGGATCCCAGCATTTT. The encoded protein is CASSGAQGSQHF. The chain links TRBV12-1 to TRBJ1-5; TRBD1, the table's D call, lacks a check against the DNA. TRBV12-1 is given as a pseudogene. The CDR3 has 12 residues.

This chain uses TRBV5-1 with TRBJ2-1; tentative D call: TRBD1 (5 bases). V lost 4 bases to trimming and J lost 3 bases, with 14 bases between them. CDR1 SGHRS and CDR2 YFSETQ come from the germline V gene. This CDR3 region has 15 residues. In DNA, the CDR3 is TGCGCCAGCAGCGTACAGGATTGGGGCTACAATGAGCAGTTCTTC. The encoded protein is CASSVQDWGYNEQFF.

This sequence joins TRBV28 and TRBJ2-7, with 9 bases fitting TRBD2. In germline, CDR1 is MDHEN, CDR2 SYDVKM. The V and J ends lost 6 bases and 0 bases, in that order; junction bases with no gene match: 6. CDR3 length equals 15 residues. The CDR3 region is CASSIAGARSYEQYF. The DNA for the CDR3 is TGTGCCAGCAGCATAGCGGGAGCACGCTCCTACGAGCAGTACTTC.

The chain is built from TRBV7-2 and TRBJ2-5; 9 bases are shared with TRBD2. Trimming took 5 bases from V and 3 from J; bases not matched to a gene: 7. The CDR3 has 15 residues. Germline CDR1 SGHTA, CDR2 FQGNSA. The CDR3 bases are TGTGCCAGCAGCCCCCGGACTAGCGCGAAAGAGACCCAGTACTTC. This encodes CASSPRTSAKETQYF.

DNA of the CDR3: TGCGCCAGCAGCTCATTAGCGGGAGACGGGGAGCTGTTTTTT. Amino acid sequence: CASSSLAGDGELFF. J is TRBJ2-2 and V is TRBV5-1; 9 bases fit TRBD2. The junction had 4 bases not matched to a gene; V was cut back by 3 bases and J by 7 bases. Germline V lookup: CDR1 SGHRS, CDR2 YFSETQ. The CDR3 is made up of 14 amino acids.

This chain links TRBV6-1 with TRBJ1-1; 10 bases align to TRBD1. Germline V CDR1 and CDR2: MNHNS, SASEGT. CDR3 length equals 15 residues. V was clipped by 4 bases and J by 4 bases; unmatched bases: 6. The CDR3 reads CASSATRQGATEAFF. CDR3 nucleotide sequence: TGTGCCAGCAGTGCAACAAGACAGGGGGCCACTGAAGCTTTCTTT.

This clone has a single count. This CDR3 is CASSLVPGDTEAFF. DNA for the CDR3: TGCGCCAGCAGCTTGGTTCCAGGGGACACTGAAGCTTTCTTT. The V call is TRBV5-1, the J call TRBJ1-1; D may be TRBD1 (6 bases). The V gene's germline CDR1 is SGHRS and CDR2 YFSETQ. The CDR3 contains 14 residues. The V end was cut by 0 bases, the J end by 3 bases, with 9 bases between.

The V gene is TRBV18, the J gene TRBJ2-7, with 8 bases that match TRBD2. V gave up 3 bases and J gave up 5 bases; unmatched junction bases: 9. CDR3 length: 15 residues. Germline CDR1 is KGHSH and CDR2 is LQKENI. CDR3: CASSPSAGGANEQYF. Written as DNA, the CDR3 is TGTGCCAGCTCACCCAGCGCCGGGGGGGCCAACGAGCAGTACTTC. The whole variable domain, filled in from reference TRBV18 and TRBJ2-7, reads NAGVMQNPRHLVRRRGQEARLRCSPMKGHSHVYWYRQLPEEGLKFMVYLQKENIIDESGMPKERFSAEFPKEGPSILRIQQVVRGDSAAYFCASSPSAGGANEQYFGPGTRLTVT.

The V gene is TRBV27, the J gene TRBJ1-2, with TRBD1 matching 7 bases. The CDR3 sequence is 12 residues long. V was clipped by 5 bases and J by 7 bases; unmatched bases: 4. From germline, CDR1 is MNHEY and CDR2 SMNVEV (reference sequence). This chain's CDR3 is CASSGTASGYTF. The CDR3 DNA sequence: TGTGCCAGCAGTGGGACAGCGTCTGGCTACACCTTC.

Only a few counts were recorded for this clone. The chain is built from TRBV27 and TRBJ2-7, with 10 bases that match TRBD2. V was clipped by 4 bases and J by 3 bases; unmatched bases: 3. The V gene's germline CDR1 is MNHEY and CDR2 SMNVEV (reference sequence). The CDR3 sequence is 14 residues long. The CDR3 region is CASSWLAGDYEQYF. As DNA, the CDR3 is TGTGCCAGCAGTTGGCTAGCGGGAGACTACGAGCAGTACTTC.

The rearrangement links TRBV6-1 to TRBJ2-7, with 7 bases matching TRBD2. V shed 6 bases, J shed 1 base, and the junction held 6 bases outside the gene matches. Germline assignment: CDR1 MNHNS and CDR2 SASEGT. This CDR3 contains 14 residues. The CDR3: CASRLAVDSYEQYF. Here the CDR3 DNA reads TGTGCCAGCAGGCTAGCGGTTGATTCCTACGAGCAGTACTTC.